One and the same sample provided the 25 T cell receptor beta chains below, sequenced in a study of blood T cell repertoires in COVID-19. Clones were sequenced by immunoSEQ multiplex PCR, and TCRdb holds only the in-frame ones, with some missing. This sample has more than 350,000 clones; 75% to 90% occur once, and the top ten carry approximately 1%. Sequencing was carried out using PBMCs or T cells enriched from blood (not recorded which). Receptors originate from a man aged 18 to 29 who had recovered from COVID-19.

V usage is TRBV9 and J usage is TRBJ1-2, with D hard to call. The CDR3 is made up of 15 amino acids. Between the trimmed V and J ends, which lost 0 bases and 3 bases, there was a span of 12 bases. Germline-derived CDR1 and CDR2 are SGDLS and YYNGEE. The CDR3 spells CASSVDELADYGYTF. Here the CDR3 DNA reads TGTGCCAGCAGCGTAGATGAACTCGCTGACTATGGCTACACCTTC.

CDR3 amino acids: CASSISQYPSYEQYF. The DNA of the CDR3 is TGTGCCAGTAGTATAAGCCAATACCCTTCCTACGAGCAGTACTTC. V gene TRBV19 combines with J gene TRBJ2-7; D ambiguous. In germline, CDR1 is LNHDA, CDR2 SQIVND (reference sequence). The CDR3 length is 15 residues. Trimming pared 2 bases from V and 1 base from J, leaving 12 bases between.

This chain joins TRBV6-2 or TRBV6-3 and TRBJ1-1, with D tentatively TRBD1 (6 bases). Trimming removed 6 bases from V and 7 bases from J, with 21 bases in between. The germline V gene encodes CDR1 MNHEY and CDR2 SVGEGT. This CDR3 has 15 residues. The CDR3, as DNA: TGTGCCAGCAGCGACTACTCGGACAGACCCAGTGAAGCTTTCTTT. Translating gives CASSDYSDRPSEAFF.

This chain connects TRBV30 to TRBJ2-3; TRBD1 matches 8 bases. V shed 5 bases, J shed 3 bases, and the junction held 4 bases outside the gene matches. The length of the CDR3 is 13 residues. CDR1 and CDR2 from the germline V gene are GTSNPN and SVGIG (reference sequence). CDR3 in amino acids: CAWGTGLTDTQYF. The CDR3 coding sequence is TGTGCCTGGGGGACAGGCCTTACAGATACGCAGTATTTT.

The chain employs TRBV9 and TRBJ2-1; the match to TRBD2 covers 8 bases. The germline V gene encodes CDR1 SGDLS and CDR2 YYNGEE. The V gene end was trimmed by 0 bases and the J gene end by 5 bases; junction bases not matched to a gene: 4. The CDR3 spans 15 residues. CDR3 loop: CASSVVSGAHNEQFF. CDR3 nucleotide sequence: TGTGCCAGCAGCGTAGTTAGCGGGGCCCACAATGAGCAGTTCTTC.

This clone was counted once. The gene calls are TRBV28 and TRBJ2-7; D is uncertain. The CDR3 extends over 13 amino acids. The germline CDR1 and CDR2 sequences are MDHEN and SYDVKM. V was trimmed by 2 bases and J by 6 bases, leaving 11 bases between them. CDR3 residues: CASSLRHPLEQYF. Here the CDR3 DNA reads TGTGCCAGCAGTTTAAGACACCCACTCGAGCAGTACTTC.

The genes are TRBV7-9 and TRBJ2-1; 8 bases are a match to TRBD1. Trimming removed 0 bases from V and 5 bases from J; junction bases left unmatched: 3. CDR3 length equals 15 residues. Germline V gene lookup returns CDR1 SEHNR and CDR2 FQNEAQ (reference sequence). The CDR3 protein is CASSLAGDRNNEQFF. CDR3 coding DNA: TGTGCCAGCAGCTTAGCGGGGGACAGGAACAATGAGCAGTTCTTC.

The CDR3 sequence is CASSQKSIRVARSGANVLTF. For the CDR3, the DNA is TGCGCCAGCAGCCAAAAATCGATCAGGGTAGCCCGCTCTGGGGCCAACGTCCTGACTTTC. The chain joins TRBV4-3 to TRBJ2-6; the D gene is possibly TRBD1 (5 bases). V lost 2 bases and J 0 bases, leaving 20 bases between the germline ends. This CDR3 contains 20 residues. Germline-derived CDR1 and CDR2 are LGHNA and YSLEER.

The CDR3 reads CASSLVPPGQGTGELFF. The CDR3 coding sequence is TGCGCCAGCAGCTTGGTCCCTCCGGGACAGGGGACCGGGGAGCTGTTTTTT. The chain is built from TRBV5-1 and TRBJ2-2, with 10 nucleotides matching TRBD1. Trimming at V came to 0 bases and at J to 5 bases, leaving 7 bases not matched to a gene. The germline CDR1 and CDR2 sequences are SGHRS and YFSETQ. The CDR3 covers 17 residues.

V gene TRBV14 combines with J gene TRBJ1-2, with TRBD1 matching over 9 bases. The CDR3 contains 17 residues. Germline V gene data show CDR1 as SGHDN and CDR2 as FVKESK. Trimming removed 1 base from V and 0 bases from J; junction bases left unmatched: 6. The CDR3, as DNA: TGTGCCAGCAGCCAAGCCGGGACAGGGAGTACTAACTATGGCTACACCTTC. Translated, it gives CASSQAGTGSTNYGYTF.

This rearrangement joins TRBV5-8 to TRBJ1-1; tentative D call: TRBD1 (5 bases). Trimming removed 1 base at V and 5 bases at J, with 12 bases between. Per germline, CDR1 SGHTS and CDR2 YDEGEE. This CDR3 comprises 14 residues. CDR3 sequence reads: CASSLSGVRTEAFF. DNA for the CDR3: TGTGCCAGCAGCTTGTCGGGGGTGAGAACTGAAGCTTTCTTT.

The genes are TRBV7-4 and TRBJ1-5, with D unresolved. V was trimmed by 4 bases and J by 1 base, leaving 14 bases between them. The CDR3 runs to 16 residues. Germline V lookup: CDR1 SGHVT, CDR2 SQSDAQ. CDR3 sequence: CASSSARGLSNQPQHF. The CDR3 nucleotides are TGTGCCAGCAGCTCCGCCAGAGGCTTGAGCAATCAGCCCCAGCATTTT.

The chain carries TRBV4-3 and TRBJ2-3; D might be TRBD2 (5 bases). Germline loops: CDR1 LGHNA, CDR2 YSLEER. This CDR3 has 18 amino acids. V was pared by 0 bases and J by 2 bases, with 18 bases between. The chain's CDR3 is CASSQDFERLGLTDTQYF. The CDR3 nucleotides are TGCGCCAGCAGCCAAGACTTCGAACGGCTAGGACTCACAGATACGCAGTATTTT.

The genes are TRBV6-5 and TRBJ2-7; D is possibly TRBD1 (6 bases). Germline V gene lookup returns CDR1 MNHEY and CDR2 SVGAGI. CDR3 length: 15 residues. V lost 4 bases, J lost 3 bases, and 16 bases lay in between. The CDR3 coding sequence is TGTGCCAGCAGTTCGCCGGGACAAACTTACTACGAGCAGTACTTC. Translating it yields CASSSPGQTYYEQYF.

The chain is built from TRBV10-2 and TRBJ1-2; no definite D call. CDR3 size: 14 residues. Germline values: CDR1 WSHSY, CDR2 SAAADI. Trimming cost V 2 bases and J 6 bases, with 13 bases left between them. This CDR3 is CASSERVESHGYTF. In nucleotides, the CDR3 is TGCGCCAGCAGTGAGCGGGTTGAAAGCCATGGCTACACCTTC.

CDR3 nucleotide sequence: TGTGCCAGCAGCCCAGGGTGGGAAGGGGGCAATCAGCCCCAGCATTTT. Translating gives CASSPGWEGGNQPQHF. This chain joins TRBV7-2 and TRBJ1-5, with D possibly matching TRBD1 (5 bases). This CDR3 comprises 16 residues. Trimming removed 5 bases at V and 2 bases at J, with 16 bases between. Germline assignment: CDR1 SGHTA and CDR2 FQGNSA.

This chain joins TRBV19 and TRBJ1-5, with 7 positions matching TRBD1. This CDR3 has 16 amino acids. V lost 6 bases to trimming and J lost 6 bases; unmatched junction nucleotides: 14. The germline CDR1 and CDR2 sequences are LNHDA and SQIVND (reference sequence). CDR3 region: CASSPIQGDRSQPQHF. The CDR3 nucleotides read TGTGCCAGTAGCCCAATTCAGGGGGATAGGAGTCAGCCCCAGCATTTT.

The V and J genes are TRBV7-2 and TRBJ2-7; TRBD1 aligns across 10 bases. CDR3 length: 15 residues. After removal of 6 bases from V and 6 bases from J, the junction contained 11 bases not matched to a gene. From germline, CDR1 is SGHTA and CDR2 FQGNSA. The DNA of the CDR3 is TGTGCCAGCAGTCAGAGGACAGGGGGGACGGCCGAGCAGTACTTC. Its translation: CASSQRTGGTAEQYF.

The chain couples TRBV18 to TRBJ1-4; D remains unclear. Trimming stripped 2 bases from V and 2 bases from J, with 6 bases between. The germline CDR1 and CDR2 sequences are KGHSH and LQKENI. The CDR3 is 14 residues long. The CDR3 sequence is CASSPIRTNEKLFF. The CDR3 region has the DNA TGTGCCAGCTCACCAATCCGGACTAATGAAAAACTGTTTTTT. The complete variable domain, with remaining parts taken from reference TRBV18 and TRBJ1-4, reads NAGVMQNPRHLVRRRGQEARLRCSPMKGHSHVYWYRQLPEEGLKFMVYLQKENIIDESGMPKERFSAEFPKEGPSILRIQQVVRGDSAAYFCASSPIRTNEKLFFGSGTQLSVL.

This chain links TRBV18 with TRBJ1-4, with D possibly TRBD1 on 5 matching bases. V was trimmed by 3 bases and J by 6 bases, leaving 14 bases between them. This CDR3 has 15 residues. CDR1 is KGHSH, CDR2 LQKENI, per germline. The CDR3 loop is CASSPGGTEYEKLFF. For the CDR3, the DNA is TGTGCCAGCTCACCGGGAGGGACCGAGTATGAAAAACTGTTTTTT.

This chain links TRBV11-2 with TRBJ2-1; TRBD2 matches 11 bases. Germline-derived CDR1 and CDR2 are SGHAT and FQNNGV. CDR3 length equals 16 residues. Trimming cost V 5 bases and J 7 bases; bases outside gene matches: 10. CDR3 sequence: CASSPTIAGGRNEQFF. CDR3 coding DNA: TGTGCCAGCAGCCCTACGATAGCGGGAGGGCGTAATGAGCAGTTCTTC.

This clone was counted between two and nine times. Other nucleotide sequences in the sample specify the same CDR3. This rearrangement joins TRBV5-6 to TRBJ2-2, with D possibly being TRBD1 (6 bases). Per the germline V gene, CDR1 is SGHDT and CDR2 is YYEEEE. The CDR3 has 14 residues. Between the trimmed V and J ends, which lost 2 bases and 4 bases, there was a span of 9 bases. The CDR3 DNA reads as TGTGCCAGCAGCTTAGGGGGTCTCACCGGGGAGCTGTTTTTT. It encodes CASSLGGLTGELFF.

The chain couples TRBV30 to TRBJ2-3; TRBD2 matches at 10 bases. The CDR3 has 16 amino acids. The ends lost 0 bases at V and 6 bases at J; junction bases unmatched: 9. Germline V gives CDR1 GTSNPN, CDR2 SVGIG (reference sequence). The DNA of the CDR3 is TGTGCCTGGAGTGTACGGCTAGCGGGAGCCGGGGATACGCAGTATTTT. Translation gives CAWSVRLAGAGDTQYF.

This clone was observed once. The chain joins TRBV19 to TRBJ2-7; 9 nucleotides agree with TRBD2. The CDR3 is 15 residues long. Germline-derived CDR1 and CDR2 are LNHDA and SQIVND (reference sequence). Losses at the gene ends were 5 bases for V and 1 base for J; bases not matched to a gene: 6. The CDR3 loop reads CASSLLAGRSYEQYF. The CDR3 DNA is TGTGCCAGTAGTCTGCTAGCGGGAAGATCCTACGAGCAGTACTTC.

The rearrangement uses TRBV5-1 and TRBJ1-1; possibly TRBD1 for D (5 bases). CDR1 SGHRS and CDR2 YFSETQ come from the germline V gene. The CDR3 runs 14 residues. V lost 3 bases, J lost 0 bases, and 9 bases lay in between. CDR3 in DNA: TGCGCCAGCAGCTCAGGGATCATGAACACTGAAGCTTTCTTT. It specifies CASSSGIMNTEAFF.